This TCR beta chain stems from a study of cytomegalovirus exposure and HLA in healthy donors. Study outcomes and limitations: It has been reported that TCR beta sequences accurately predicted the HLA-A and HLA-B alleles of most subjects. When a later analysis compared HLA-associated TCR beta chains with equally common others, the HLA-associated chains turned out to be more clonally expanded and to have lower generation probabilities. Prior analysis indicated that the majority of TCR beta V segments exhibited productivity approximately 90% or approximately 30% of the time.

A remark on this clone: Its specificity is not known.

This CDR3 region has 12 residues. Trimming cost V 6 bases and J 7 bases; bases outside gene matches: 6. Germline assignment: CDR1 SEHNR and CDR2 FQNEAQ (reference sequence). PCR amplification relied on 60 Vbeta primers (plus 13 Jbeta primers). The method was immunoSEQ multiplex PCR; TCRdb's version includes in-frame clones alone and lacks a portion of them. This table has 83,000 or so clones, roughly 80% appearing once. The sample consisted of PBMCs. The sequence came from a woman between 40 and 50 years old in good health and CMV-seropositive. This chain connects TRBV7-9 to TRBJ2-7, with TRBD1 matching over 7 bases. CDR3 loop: CASSRQGWEQYF. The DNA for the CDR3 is TGTGCCAGCAGTCGACAGGGTTGGGAGCAGTACTTC.